These T cell receptor beta chains were read from a single sample in a study of PD-1 blockade in classical Hodgkin lymphoma. Using immunoSEQ multiplex PCR, the repertoire was profiled, and TCRdb retains in-frame clones only, with some absent. Of some 10,000 clones listed, approximately 80% are singletons. Here the sequenced sample was CD4+ T cells from blood, taken before the fourth cycle of nivolumab. The receptors shown here come from a human donor with classical Hodgkin lymphoma. Each CDR3 is given with its conserved first and last residue. D genes are given only for firm matches. A clone size is listed for some rows: how often the clone was seen (once, few, many), or a class if it is expanded.

TRBV30	NA	TRBJ2-2	NA	CAWSVLHTGELFF	TGTGCCTGGAGTGTACTTCACACCGGGGAGCTGTTTTTT
TRBV11-2	NA	TRBJ2-2	TRBD1	CASSSRTGGGGELFF	TGTGCCAGCAGCTCTAGGACAGGGGGCGGCGGGGAGCTGTTTTTT
TRBV6-1	NA	TRBJ2-7	NA	CASSENFGAWEYF	TGTGCCAGCAGTGAAAATTTTGGAGCGTGGGAGTACTTC
TRBV5-1	few	TRBJ1-5	NA	CASSGDSGRPQHF	TGCGCCAGCAGTGGAGACAGCGGCAGACCCCAGCATTTT
TRBV5-4	NA	TRBJ2-5	NA	CASSLFGGETQYF	TGTGCCAGCAGCTTGTTCGGAGGGGAGACCCAGTACTTC
TRBV10-3	NA	TRBJ2-2	NA	CAIPGPTNTGELFF	TGTGCCATCCCTGGACCGACCAACACCGGGGAGCTGTTTTTT
TRBV18	NA	TRBJ2-3	TRBD1	CASSNFRGRLDTDTQYF	TGTGCCAGCTCAAATTTCAGGGGGCGACTCGACACAGATACGCAGTATTTT
TRBV7-9	NA	TRBJ2-3	TRBD2	CASSHPGTSGTDTQYF	TGTGCCAGCAGCCATCCCGGGACTAGCGGCACAGATACGCAGTATTTT
TRBV10-3	NA	TRBJ1-1	TRBD1	CAIRRGQGAVKNTEAFF	TGTGCCATCAGGAGGGGACAGGGGGCCGTCAAGAACACTGAAGCTTTCTTT
TRBV27	NA	TRBJ1-2	TRBD1	CASSFGRGNYGYTF	TGTGCCAGCAGTTTCGGCAGGGGGAACTATGGCTACACCTTC
TRBV2	NA	TRBJ1-2	TRBD1	CASSEEVGQPYGYTF	TGTGCCAGCAGTGAAGAGGTGGGACAGCCCTATGGCTACACCTTC
TRBV27	NA	TRBJ1-2	NA	CASSSITGKAYGYTF	TGTGCCAGCAGTTCAATAACAGGGAAGGCCTATGGCTACACCTTC
TRBV19	NA	TRBJ1-2	NA	CASSFLPRDGYTF	TGTGCCAGCTCTTTTCTCCCTCGAGATGGCTACACCTTC
TRBV7-9	NA	TRBJ1-1	NA	CASSLAKRTEAFF	TGTGCCAGCAGCTTAGCGAAGAGGACTGAAGCTTTCTTT